Listed below are T cell receptor beta chains from one sample, sequenced in a study of molecular identifiers for immune sequencing clone quantification. From the PCR reads, TCRdb called clonotypes with MiXCR, one entry per CDR3 protein. The table has approximately 670,000 distinct CDR3 sequences, about 20% seen once. The sample consisted of naive CD8+ T cells from blood, with Jurkat cell RNA spiked in. The receptors were sampled from a human donor in good health. Some libraries in this study had Jurkat cell RNA spiked in. The CDR3 runs from the conserved cysteine through the conserved F or W. The D gene is left open where the match is weak. Not all rows give a size; the values are once, few, many and, for expanded clones, a class.

>TRBJ2-7|TRBV30|many|.
CAVITGKYEQYF
TGTGCCGTCATCACAGGGAAATACGAGCAGTACTTC
>TRBJ2-1|TRBV28|many|TRBD2
CASSQTSGPHIDEQFF
TGTGCCAGCAGTCAGACTAGCGGGCCTCATATCGATGAGCAGTTCTTC
>TRBJ1-5|TRBV12-3/TRBV12-4|many|.
CASSFGQGSFNQPQHF
TGTGCCAGCAGTTTCGGGCAGGGGTCTTTCAATCAGCCCCAGCATTTT
>TRBJ2-7|TRBV28|few|.
CASNSGTLEQYF
TGTGCCAGCAACTCAGGGACTCTCGAGCAGTACTTC
>TRBJ2-5|TRBV20-1|many|TRBD2
CSASLYVLAGLQETQYF
TGCAGTGCTAGTCTTTATGTCCTAGCGGGTCTCCAAGAGACCCAGTACTTC
>TRBJ1-2|TRBV6-2/TRBV6-3|many|.
CASSANYGYTF
TGTGCCAGCAGTGCCAACTATGGCTACACCTTC
>TRBJ2-1|TRBV11-2|.|TRBD2
CASSLESGVVYNEQFF
TGTGCCAGCAGCTTAGAGAGCGGGGTTGTCTACAATGAGCAGTTCTTC
>TRBJ2-1|TRBV12-3/TRBV12-4|.|TRBD1
CASSSYRDSYYNEQFF
TGTGCCAGCAGTTCCTACCGGGACAGCTACTACAATGAGCAGTTCTTC
>TRBJ2-7|TRBV6-2/TRBV6-3|few|.
CASSYGDPYEQYF
TGTGCCAGCAGTTACGGGGATCCCTACGAGCAGTACTTC
>TRBJ2-3|TRBV5-3|.|.
CASSLRIADTQYF
TGTGCCAGCAGCTTACGGATCGCAGATACGCAGTATTTT
>TRBJ2-3|TRBV12-3/TRBV12-4|many|.
CASSTISGPSTDTQYF
TGTGCCAGCAGTACGATATCAGGCCCTAGCACAGATACGCAGTATTTT
>TRBJ2-1|TRBV20-1|.|.
CSAREGGSEQFF
TGCAGTGCCCGAGAGGGTGGCAGTGAGCAGTTCTTC
>TRBJ2-7|TRBV27|few|TRBD1
CASSSGQGRSEQYF
TGTGCCAGCAGTTCCGGACAGGGTAGGTCCGAGCAGTACTTC
>TRBJ1-1|TRBV20-1|few|.
CSANPGVNTEAFF
TGCAGTGCTAACCCAGGGGTGAACACTGAAGCTTTCTTT
>TRBJ2-1|TRBV12-3/TRBV12-4|many|.
CASSLGYGEQFF
TGTGCCAGCAGTTTAGGCTACGGTGAGCAGTTCTTC
>TRBJ2-7|TRBV30|few|TRBD2
CAWSNPGLAGEERYF
TGTGCCTGGAGTAACCCGGGACTAGCGGGCGAGGAGCGGTACTTC
>TRBJ2-3|TRBV6-2/TRBV6-3|many|TRBD2
CASSYPSGKTF
TGTGCCAGCAGTTACCCTAGCGGGAAGACTTTT
>TRBJ2-7|TRBV10-3|many|TRBD1
CAISSGTGRRYEQYF
TGTGCCATCAGCTCCGGGACAGGTCGAAGGTACGAGCAGTACTTC
>TRBJ1-1|TRBV6-5|few|TRBD1
CASSPRTGINTEAFF
TGTGCCAGCAGTCCGCGGACAGGAATTAACACTGAAGCTTTCTTT
>TRBJ1-1|TRBV6-2/TRBV6-3|few|.
CASSYSPGIATEAFF
TGTGCCAGCAGTTACTCGCCGGGGATCGCCACTGAAGCTTTCTTT
>TRBJ1-2|TRBV4-3|many|TRBD1
CASSPGTGGASYYGYTF
TGCGCCAGCAGCCCCGGGACAGGGGGCGCGTCTTACTATGGCTACACCTTC
>TRBJ2-1|TRBV9|many|.
CASSAPIRDEQFF
TGTGCCAGCAGCGCGCCCATTAGGGATGAGCAGTTCTTC
>TRBJ2-7|TRBV5-1|many|.
CASSVSGREQYF
TGCGCCAGCAGTGTGTCGGGTCGCGAGCAGTACTTC
>TRBJ2-2|TRBV7-3|.|TRBD2
CASSPLAGSAGELFF
TGTGCCAGCTCCCCTTTAGCGGGATCGGCCGGGGAGCTGTTTTTT
>TRBJ1-1|TRBV27|.|TRBD1
CASSLRQGMNTEAFF
TGTGCCAGCAGCCTAAGACAGGGGATGAACACTGAAGCTTTCTTT
>TRBJ1-1|TRBV27|few|TRBD1
CASRTFSGGATNTEAFF
TGTGCCAGCAGAACCTTTTCAGGGGGCGCTACGAACACTGAAGCTTTCTTT
>TRBJ1-1|TRBV27|many|.
CASSNTGAGRAFF
TGTGCCAGCAGTAATACGGGGGCTGGTAGAGCTTTCTTT
>TRBJ2-1|TRBV7-6|.|TRBD1
CASSSTTGSSYNEQFF
TGTGCCAGCAGCTCGACGACAGGGAGCTCCTACAATGAGCAGTTCTTC
>TRBJ2-2|TRBV7-3|few|.
CASSLSIGSTGELFF
TGTGCCAGCAGCTTAAGTATAGGGAGCACCGGGGAGCTGTTTTTT
>TRBJ2-2|TRBV5-3|once|.
CASSFTGVGGLFF
TGTGCCAGCAGCTTTACAGGGGTCGGGGGGCTGTTTTTT
>TRBJ2-7|TRBV7-9|many|.
CASRPASQGGEQYF
TGTGCCAGCAGGCCCGCCTCCCAGGGGGGCGAGCAGTACTTC
>TRBJ1-1|TRBV29-1|many|.
CSSGGRNTEAFF
TGCAGCTCCGGCGGGAGGAACACTGAAGCTTTCTTT
>TRBJ2-3|TRBV6-5|.|TRBD2
CASSYSPFSGGGKGGLDTQYF
TGTGCCAGCAGTTACTCGCCTTTTAGCGGGGGGGGGAAGGGGGGTCTGGATACGCAGTATTTT
>TRBJ2-7|TRBV9|.|.
CASSLRGNDPYEQYF
TGTGCCAGCAGCTTGAGGGGGAACGACCCTTACGAGCAGTACTTC
>TRBJ1-1|TRBV6-1|few|.
CASDTVNTEAFF
TGTGCCAGCGATACAGTCAACACTGAAGCTTTCTTT
>TRBJ2-3|TRBV7-8|many|TRBD2
CASSLAAGGTDTQYF
TGTGCCAGCAGCTTAGCAGCGGGGGGCACAGATACGCAGTATTTT
>TRBJ2-2|TRBV4-1|.|.
CASSLSGAQGTGELFF
TGCGCCAGCAGCCTAAGTGGGGCGCAGGGCACCGGGGAGCTGTTTTTT
>TRBJ1-1|TRBV10-3|.|TRBD1
CAISEKDRENTEAFF
TGTGCCATCAGTGAAAAGGACAGGGAGAACACTGAAGCTTTCTTT
>TRBJ2-7|TRBV7-9|many|TRBD2
CASGGSEQYF
TGTGCAAGCGGGGGGAGCGAGCAGTACTTC
>TRBJ2-3|TRBV12-5|many|.
CASGSVSGTTPDTQYF
TGTGCTAGTGGATCTGTCTCCGGGACGACCCCCGATACGCAGTATTTT
>TRBJ1-5|TRBV6-6|.|.
CASSGWNHDAYQPQHF
TGTGCCAGCAGTGGGTGGAACCACGATGCCTATCAGCCCCAGCATTTT
>TRBJ2-1|TRBV28|many|TRBD2
CASSIGAGGQYNEQFF
TGTGCCAGCAGTATAGGAGCGGGAGGGCAGTACAATGAGCAGTTCTTC
>TRBJ2-1|TRBV7-9|.|.
CASSFGTGEQFF
TGTGCCAGCAGCTTCGGGACTGGAGAGCAGTTCTTC
>TRBJ2-3|TRBV7-9|many|TRBD2
CASSLFTSGAYTDTQYF
TGTGCCAGCAGCTTATTCACTAGCGGGGCATACACAGATACGCAGTATTTT
>TRBJ2-3|TRBV27|many|.
CASSPGYSAGDTQYF
TGTGCCAGCAGTCCTGGGTACTCTGCGGGAGATACGCAGTATTTT
>TRBJ1-5|TRBV7-8|many|.
CASSLVGGGGTQPQHF
TGTGCCAGCAGCTTAGTTGGGGGAGGGGGGACTCAGCCCCAGCATTTT
>TRBJ2-7|TRBV7-2|.|.
CASSLDGQVSYEQYF
TGTGCCAGCAGCTTAGACGGCCAGGTCTCCTACGAGCAGTACTTC
>TRBJ2-3|TRBV6-5|many|.
CASGISLRDTQYF
TGTGCCAGCGGAATATCGTTGAGGGATACGCAGTATTTT
>TRBJ1-4|TRBV7-9|many|.
CASSSPTGPQKLFF
TGTGCCAGCAGCTCCCCGACAGGCCCGCAAAAACTGTTTTTT